One and the same sample provided the 30 T cell receptor beta chains below, sequenced in a study of blood T cell repertoires in COVID-19. The repertoire was sequenced with immunoSEQ multiplex PCR; TCRdb's copy has only in-frame clones and lacks some. The table has 280,000 or so clones, around 88% seen once. The sequenced sample was PBMCs or T cells enriched from blood (not recorded which). These receptors all come from a woman in her thirties or forties who had recovered from COVID-19.

The V gene is TRBV11-1, the J gene TRBJ2-7; TRBD1 might be the D (5 bases). This CDR3 contains 15 residues. Germline CDR1 is SGHAT and CDR2 is FQDESV (reference sequence). Trimming removed 0 bases from V and 5 bases from J, with 14 bases in between. The CDR3 sequence: CASSLAREKENEQYF. CDR3 sequence (DNA): TGTGCCAGCAGCTTAGCCAGGGAAAAAGAGAACGAGCAGTACTTC. The full variable domain, in which reference TRBV11-1 and TRBJ2-7 provide the parts outside the CDR3, is EAEVAQSPRYKITEKSQAVAFWCDPISGHATLYWYRQILGQGPELLVQFQDESVVDDSQLPKDRFSAERLKGVDSTLKIQPAELGDSAMYLCASSLAREKENEQYFGPGTRLTVT.

This chain links TRBV7-9 with TRBJ2-7; TRBD2 might be the D (6 bases). V was shortened by 5 bases and J by 2 bases, with 13 bases between the two germline ends. From germline, CDR1 is SEHNR and CDR2 FQNEAQ (reference sequence). This CDR3 region has 14 residues. DNA for the CDR3: TGTGCCAGCAGCCTACTGACTAGTACCTACGAGCAGTACTTC. Its translation is CASSLLTSTYEQYF.

Regarding this clone: Other DNA sequences within the sample encode an identical CDR3. The rearrangement links TRBV5-6 to TRBJ2-2; D might be TRBD2 (5 bases). Germline V gene data show CDR1 as SGHDT and CDR2 as YYEEEE. V was cut by 4 bases and J by 2 bases, with 15 bases left in between. The CDR3 contains 16 residues. CDR3 amino acids: CASSPPNRGNTGELFF. CDR3 in DNA: TGTGCCAGCAGCCCCCCCAATCGGGGAAACACCGGGGAGCTGTTTTTT.

The V gene is TRBV9, the J gene TRBJ2-1; the match to TRBD2 covers 7 bases. Per the germline V gene, CDR1 is SGDLS and CDR2 is YYNGEE. The CDR3 covers 15 residues. V lost 0 bases to trimming and J lost 7 bases; unmatched junction nucleotides: 7. The CDR3 nucleotides are TGTGCCAGCAGCGTAGCGGCGGGAGATCGTAATGAGCAGTTCTTC. The encoded protein is CASSVAAGDRNEQFF.

V gene TRBV25-1 combines with J gene TRBJ2-5; 7 positions match TRBD1. Trimming removed 0 bases from V and 5 bases from J; junction bases left unmatched: 12. Germline assignment: CDR1 MGHDK and CDR2 SYGVNS. The CDR3 sequence is 17 residues long. CDR3 protein: CASSEYKGGNYAETQYF. CDR3 DNA: TGTGCCAGCAGTGAATATAAAGGGGGCAATTATGCCGAGACCCAGTACTTC.

The V and J genes are TRBV7-2 and TRBJ2-7, with 9 bases lining up with TRBD2. Germline lookup yields CDR1 SGHTA and CDR2 FQGNSA. The CDR3 has 15 amino acids. Losses at the gene ends were 3 bases for V and 5 bases for J; bases not matched to a gene: 8. The CDR3 loop reads CASSFMAGGLDEQYF. CDR3 bases: TGTGCCAGCAGCTTTATGGCGGGAGGGCTTGACGAGCAGTACTTC. The variable domain in full, completed from reference TRBV7-2 and TRBJ2-7, reads GAGVSQSPSNKVTEKGKDVELRCDPISGHTALYWYRQSLGQGLEFLIYFQGNSAPDKSGLPSDRFSAERTGGSVSTLTIQRTQQEDSAVYLCASSFMAGGLDEQYFGPGTRLTVT.

The V and J genes are TRBV6-2 or TRBV6-3 and TRBJ1-1; the D gene is possibly TRBD1 (6 bases). Trimming stripped 4 bases from V and 1 base from J, with 10 bases between. Germline-derived CDR1 and CDR2 are MNHEY and SVGEGT. CDR3 length: 14 amino acids. CDR3 sequence: CASSLGRGNTEAFF. CDR3 in DNA: TGTGCCAGCAGTTTGGGCAGGGGGAACACTGAAGCTTTCTTT.

This chain links TRBV28 with TRBJ1-2; a weak D match, TRBD1 (5 bases). This CDR3 contains 14 residues. Looked up from germline, CDR1 is MDHEN and CDR2 is SYDVKM. Trimming stripped 5 bases from V and 8 bases from J, with 18 bases between. CDR3 DNA sequence: TGTGCCAGCAGTCCGGCGGGGCCCTCTTGGGGCTACACCTTC. As protein: CASSPAGPSWGYTF.

V is TRBV28 and J is TRBJ2-7; 8 positions agree with TRBD1. V shed 4 bases and J 3 bases; nucleotides not matched to a gene: 8. The CDR3 has 15 residues. CDR1 is MDHEN and CDR2 is SYDVKM in the germline V gene. The CDR3 nucleotides read TGTGCCAGCAGTTCACCGGGACAGGTGCACTACGAGCAGTACTTC. Its protein product is CASSSPGQVHYEQYF.

The V gene is TRBV7-6, the J gene TRBJ2-4; D may be TRBD1 (5 bases). Trimming took off 0 bases at V and 1 base at J, with 25 bases between the two ends. Per germline, CDR1 SGHVS and CDR2 FNYEAQ. The CDR3 is made up of 21 amino acids. The CDR3 sequence: CASSLATKIVDGKGAKNIQYF. Written as DNA, the CDR3 is TGTGCCAGCAGCTTAGCGACGAAGATAGTGGACGGCAAGGGGGCCAAAAACATTCAGTACTTC.

The chain is built from TRBV7-2 and TRBJ2-2; perhaps TRBD1 as D (6 bases). The V gene's germline CDR1 is SGHTA and CDR2 FQGNSA. V was cut by 6 bases and J by 6 bases, with 11 bases left in between. This CDR3 contains 13 residues. CDR3 residues: CASRRQVPGELFF. The CDR3 DNA is TGTGCCAGCAGGCGACAGGTCCCCGGGGAGCTGTTTTTT. Using reference TRBV7-2 and TRBJ2-2 for the parts outside the CDR3, the full variable domain is GAGVSQSPSNKVTEKGKDVELRCDPISGHTALYWYRQSLGQGLEFLIYFQGNSAPDKSGLPSDRFSAERTGGSVSTLTIQRTQQEDSAVYLCASRRQVPGELFFGEGSRLTVL.

The rearrangement uses TRBV19 and TRBJ2-7; 7 nucleotides line up with TRBD1. The germline CDR1 and CDR2 sequences are LNHDA and SQIVND (reference sequence). The CDR3 extends over 13 amino acids. Trimming cost V 8 bases and J 2 bases; bases outside gene matches: 6. In DNA, the CDR3 is TGTGCCAGTTCTGAAGGACAGGCCTACGAGCAGTACTTC. Its translation is CASSEGQAYEQYF.

CDR3 loop: CASSGQGNTEAFF. For the CDR3, the DNA is TGTGCCAGCAGCGGACAGGGAAACACTGAAGCTTTCTTT. The chain carries TRBV5-4 and TRBJ1-1, with 8 bases identical to TRBD1. V trimming: 4 bases; J trimming: 2 bases; junction bases outside the gene matches: 1. Germline V gene sequence: CDR1 SGHNT, CDR2 YYREEE (reference sequence). CDR3 size: 13 residues.

The chain is built from TRBV4-3 and TRBJ2-7; the match to TRBD2 covers 9 bases. This CDR3 has 16 residues. Germline loops: CDR1 LGHNA, CDR2 YSLEER. Trimming cost V 1 base and J 5 bases; bases outside gene matches: 9. The CDR3 DNA sequence: TGCGCCAGCAGCCAAGGGGCGGGAGGGCCCTCGGACGAGCAGTACTTC. It codes for CASSQGAGGPSDEQYF.

V usage is TRBV6-2 or TRBV6-3 and J usage is TRBJ2-1; 11 nucleotides match TRBD2. Losses at the gene ends were 7 bases for V and 0 bases for J; bases not matched to a gene: 8. CDR1 and CDR2 from the germline V gene are MNHEY and SVGEGT. The CDR3 covers 17 residues. The CDR3 sequence: CASTPSGRNPSYNEQFF. DNA for the CDR3: TGTGCCAGCACCCCTAGCGGGAGGAACCCCTCCTACAATGAGCAGTTCTTC.

The rearrangement uses TRBV5-1 and TRBJ2-7, with 8 bases fitting TRBD1. The CDR3 sequence is 15 residues long. V dropped 3 bases and J dropped 1; count of bases not matched to a gene: 6. Per germline, CDR1 SGHRS and CDR2 YFSETQ. The CDR3 DNA sequence: TGCGCCAGCAGCTCCGGGACAGGAGCTTCCTACGAGCAGTACTTC. It codes for CASSSGTGASYEQYF.

This clone has at least ten counts. The chain carries TRBV18 and TRBJ1-2; 7 bases agree with TRBD1. Germline loops: CDR1 KGHSH, CDR2 LQKENI. The CDR3 length is 14 residues. The V and J ends lost 5 bases and 8 bases, in that order; junction bases with no gene match: 11. The DNA of the CDR3 is TGTGCCAGCTCAACCCCGGGACAGTTTTGGGGCTACACCTTC. Amino acids: CASSTPGQFWGYTF.

The chain combines TRBV4-2 with TRBJ2-5; D is possibly TRBD1 (5 bases). The CDR3 totals 16 residues. V was cut by 0 bases and J by 2 bases, with 13 bases left in between. The germline V gene encodes CDR1 LGHNA and CDR2 YNFKEQ. The CDR3 is CASSQEPRQKQETQYF. CDR3 nucleotide sequence: TGTGCCAGCAGCCAAGAACCCCGACAGAAACAAGAGACCCAGTACTTC.

The rearrangement links TRBV5-1 to TRBJ1-3; D is unclear. CDR3 size: 11 residues. Trimming pared 4 bases from V and 10 bases from J, leaving 9 bases between. The germline V gene has CDR1 SGHRS and CDR2 YFSETQ. The CDR3 loop reads CASSTGFTIYF. The CDR3 DNA follows: TGCGCCAGCAGCACGGGTTTTACCATATATTTT.

The chain couples TRBV7-9 to TRBJ2-7; TRBD2 matches at 9 bases. Germline-derived CDR1 and CDR2 are SEHNR and FQNEAQ (reference sequence). This CDR3 has 15 residues. After removal of 4 bases from V and 0 bases from J, the junction contained 4 bases not matched to a gene. The CDR3 DNA sequence: TGTGCCAGCAGCTCCAGACTAGCGGACTCCTACGAGCAGTACTTC. Protein: CASSSRLADSYEQYF.

The chain links TRBV2 to TRBJ2-3; 9 bases map to TRBD2. V shed 7 bases, J shed 3 bases, and the junction held 8 bases outside the gene matches. The CDR3 has 15 amino acids. The germline CDR1 and CDR2 sequences are SNHLY and FYNNEI. CDR3 sequence: CASIWVAGDTDTQYF. The CDR3 nucleotides read TGTGCCAGCATCTGGGTAGCGGGAGATACAGATACGCAGTATTTT.

The chain joins TRBV4-1 to TRBJ1-1, with no clear D. The ends were cut back, 4 bases at V and 2 bases at J, with 20 bases in the middle. The V gene's germline CDR1 is MGHRA and CDR2 YSYEKL. This CDR3 is 17 amino acids long. The CDR3 loop is CASSRRELGTPNTEAFF. DNA of the CDR3: TGCGCCAGCAGCCGCCGCGAGTTGGGCACGCCAAACACTGAAGCTTTCTTT.

The chain carries TRBV7-2 and TRBJ2-5; 8 nucleotides line up with TRBD1. Trimming at V came to 4 bases and at J to 1 base, leaving 8 bases not matched to a gene. There are 16 residues in the CDR3. CDR1 is SGHTA, CDR2 FQGNSA, per germline. The CDR3 DNA is TGTGCCAGCAGCTCCACGACAGGGGTAGCCCAAGAGACCCAGTACTTC. Translating gives CASSSTTGVAQETQYF.

The chain is built from TRBV3-1 (or the pseudogene TRBV3-2) and TRBJ1-6, with D tentatively TRBD1 (5 bases). Germline V CDR1 and CDR2: LGHDT, YNNKEL (reference sequence). Trimming cost V 2 bases and J 8 bases, with 16 bases left between them. This CDR3 region has 16 residues. In DNA form, the CDR3 reads TGTGCCAGCAGCCAAAGGGGAGGAGGGATCTATTCACCCCTCCACTTT. Its translation: CASSQRGGGIYSPLHF.

The chain is built from TRBV19 and TRBJ2-1, with D possibly TRBD2 on 5 matching bases. The CDR3 has 12 residues. V lost 9 bases and J 8 bases, leaving 14 bases between the germline ends. The germline CDR1 and CDR2 sequences are LNHDA and SQIVND (reference sequence). CDR3 loop: CASGEGRDEQFF. Written as DNA, the CDR3 is TGTGCCAGCGGCGAGGGCCGCGATGAGCAGTTCTTC.

The CDR3 sequence is CAWGLSPLHF. In nucleotides, the CDR3 is TGTGCCTGGGGTCTATCACCCCTCCACTTT. The rearrangement links TRBV30 to TRBJ1-6; the D is unclear. The germline V and J ends were trimmed by 5 bases and 10 bases, with 6 bases remaining between them. The length of the CDR3 is 10 residues. The germline CDR1 and CDR2 sequences are GTSNPN and SVGIG (reference sequence). Drawing the rest from reference TRBV30 and TRBJ1-6, the complete variable domain is SQTIHQWPATLVQPVGSPLSLECTVEGTSNPNLYWYRQAAGRGLQLLFYSVGIGQISSEVPQNLSASRPQDRQFILSSKKLLLSDSGFYLCAWGLSPLHFGNGTRLTVT.

The rearrangement joins TRBV27 to TRBJ1-3; a weak D match, TRBD1 (5 bases). Trimming shortened V by 8 bases and J by 4 bases, and 15 bases separated the two germline ends. CDR3 length: 14 amino acids. Germline lookup yields CDR1 MNHEY and CDR2 SMNVEV (reference sequence). The CDR3 loop reads CASSQSTVGNTIYF. The CDR3 nucleotides are TGTGCCAGCTCCCAATCGACAGTCGGAAACACCATATATTTT.

The chain is built from TRBV19 and TRBJ2-7; 9 bases line up with TRBD2. The junction had 10 bases not matched to a gene; V was cut back by 5 bases and J by 5 bases. Germline V lookup: CDR1 LNHDA, CDR2 SQIVND (reference sequence). The CDR3 has 15 amino acids. The CDR3 reads CASSPTGTSTHEQYF. In nucleotides, the CDR3 is TGTGCCAGTAGTCCAACCGGGACTAGCACTCACGAGCAGTACTTC.

The V call is TRBV14, the J call TRBJ1-3; possibly TRBD1 for D (5 bases). This CDR3 is built from 15 residues. Germline V gives CDR1 SGHDN, CDR2 FVKESK. V lost 1 base to trimming and J lost 3 bases, with 10 bases between them. Here the CDR3 DNA reads TGTGCCAGCAGCCAAGCAGGGACTCTTGGAAACACCATATATTTT. It is translated as CASSQAGTLGNTIYF.

The genes are TRBV9 and TRBJ1-1; D is perhaps TRBD1 (6 bases). Germline CDR1 reads SGDLS; CDR2 reads YYNGEE. The CDR3 is 15 residues long. Deletions cut 0 bases from V and 1 base from J, with 10 bases between. The CDR3 is CASSVVGGTNTEAFF. DNA of the CDR3: TGTGCCAGCAGCGTAGTTGGGGGCACGAACACTGAAGCTTTCTTT. The complete variable domain, with remaining parts taken from reference TRBV9 and TRBJ1-1, reads DSGVTQTPKHLITATGQRVTLRCSPRSGDLSVYWYQQSLDQGLQFLIQYYNGEERAKGNILERFSAQQFPDLHSELNLSSLELGDSALYFCASSVVGGTNTEAFFGQGTRLTVV.